Listed below are T cell receptor beta chains from one sample, sequenced in a study of T cell clusters in autoimmune cytopenias. Reprocessing the multiplex PCR reads, TCRdb reports a single entry for every CDR3 protein and omits DNA. Across 3,500 to 5,000 distinct CDR3 sequences, the top ten clones capture about two fifths of the sample. This sample also belongs to another study, concerning T cell repertoires in aging, cancer and after chemotherapy.

Material: peripheral blood. The origin of the receptors is a human donor in good health. The CDR3 runs from the conserved cysteine through the conserved F or W. Each record gives: V gene, clone size, J gene, CDR3 protein. Expanded clones are given a class, and other clones once, few, many or no size at all.

v_call: TRBV5-6; clone_size: NA; j_call: TRBJ2-5; cdr3_aa: CASSWRGETQYF
v_call: TRBV30; clone_size: medium-sized; j_call: TRBJ2-6; cdr3_aa: CAWSGKDGTSGANVLTF
v_call: TRBV7-2; clone_size: NA; j_call: TRBJ2-2; cdr3_aa: CASSQTSGSAGELFF
v_call: TRBV7-6; clone_size: NA; j_call: TRBJ2-4; cdr3_aa: CASSTGGPKNIQYF
v_call: TRBV11-3; clone_size: NA; j_call: TRBJ2-1; cdr3_aa: CASSLQGDPSYNEQFF
v_call: TRBV5-6; clone_size: NA; j_call: TRBJ2-3; cdr3_aa: CASSRRGGATDTQYF
v_call: TRBV6-5; clone_size: medium-sized; j_call: TRBJ2-1; cdr3_aa: CASTRQGGEQFF
v_call: TRBV11-1; clone_size: medium-sized; j_call: TRBJ1-6; cdr3_aa: CASSFNQARNSPLHF
v_call: TRBV6-2/TRBV6-3; clone_size: NA; j_call: TRBJ2-7; cdr3_aa: CASSYEGVSYEQYF
v_call: TRBV6-4; clone_size: NA; j_call: TRBJ2-3; cdr3_aa: CASSLMGMGGSSTDTQYF
v_call: TRBV27; clone_size: medium-sized; j_call: TRBJ1-6; cdr3_aa: CASSLKGVNSPLHF
v_call: TRBV7-2; clone_size: NA; j_call: TRBJ2-5; cdr3_aa: CASSSGSQETQYF
v_call: TRBV5-5; clone_size: NA; j_call: TRBJ2-7; cdr3_aa: CASSLAGGQNYEQYF
v_call: TRBV20-1; clone_size: NA; j_call: TRBJ1-4; cdr3_aa: CSAKGPELLTTNEKLFF
v_call: TRBV27; clone_size: NA; j_call: TRBJ1-5; cdr3_aa: CASSSPGTPNQPQHF
v_call: TRBV5-4; clone_size: NA; j_call: TRBJ2-4; cdr3_aa: CASSLRQGGSNIQYF
v_call: TRBV11-1; clone_size: medium-sized; j_call: TRBJ1-2; cdr3_aa: CASSLTGTTNGYTF
v_call: TRBV6-5; clone_size: NA; j_call: TRBJ1-5; cdr3_aa: CASSYSSVSNQPQHF
v_call: TRBV19; clone_size: medium-sized; j_call: TRBJ2-2; cdr3_aa: CASKAGRNTGELFF
v_call: TRBV6-2/TRBV6-3; clone_size: NA; j_call: TRBJ1-5; cdr3_aa: CATSQGEENQPQHF
v_call: TRBV12-3/TRBV12-4; clone_size: NA; j_call: TRBJ2-7; cdr3_aa: CASSLGRNAAYEQYF
v_call: TRBV24-1; clone_size: NA; j_call: TRBJ1-2; cdr3_aa: CATSDSGFNYGYTF
v_call: TRBV20-1; clone_size: NA; j_call: TRBJ2-7; cdr3_aa: CSARDFQRSDYEQYF
v_call: TRBV27; clone_size: NA; j_call: TRBJ1-1; cdr3_aa: CASTTGRGRAFF
v_call: TRBV27; clone_size: NA; j_call: TRBJ1-5; cdr3_aa: CASRRQGSYSNQPQHF
v_call: TRBV30; clone_size: NA; j_call: TRBJ2-7; cdr3_aa: CAWSPGQGADEQYF
v_call: TRBV5-5; clone_size: NA; j_call: TRBJ2-7; cdr3_aa: CASSPSEGSSTYEQYF
v_call: TRBV19; clone_size: medium-sized; j_call: TRBJ1-4; cdr3_aa: CASSLGTAPEKLFF
v_call: TRBV18; clone_size: medium-sized; j_call: TRBJ2-7; cdr3_aa: CASSMGAVTYEQYF
v_call: TRBV30; clone_size: NA; j_call: TRBJ1-1; cdr3_aa: CAWSEGTGIYLNTEAFF
v_call: TRBV27; clone_size: NA; j_call: TRBJ2-3; cdr3_aa: CASRGLASTDTQYF
v_call: TRBV10-3; clone_size: NA; j_call: TRBJ2-7; cdr3_aa: CAISGATYEQYF
v_call: TRBV4-2; clone_size: NA; j_call: TRBJ2-1; cdr3_aa: CASSDRLSSYNEQFF
v_call: TRBV6-2/TRBV6-3; clone_size: NA; j_call: TRBJ2-7; cdr3_aa: CASSYPGYEQYF
v_call: TRBV29-1; clone_size: large; j_call: TRBJ2-3; cdr3_aa: CSVGHSDTQYF
v_call: TRBV29-1; clone_size: medium-sized; j_call: TRBJ1-3; cdr3_aa: CSVDGGPGGNTIYF
v_call: TRBV6-5; clone_size: medium-sized; j_call: TRBJ2-5; cdr3_aa: CASSTTGGRKTQYF
v_call: TRBV6-1; clone_size: NA; j_call: TRBJ1-4; cdr3_aa: CASSLGGRLLLLEKLFF
v_call: TRBV6-5; clone_size: medium-sized; j_call: TRBJ2-3; cdr3_aa: CASSARLGGNTDTQYF
v_call: TRBV28; clone_size: NA; j_call: TRBJ1-1; cdr3_aa: CASSLLTGGGRAKAFF
v_call: TRBV18; clone_size: NA; j_call: TRBJ1-2; cdr3_aa: CASSPTAANYGYTF
v_call: TRBV4-3; clone_size: NA; j_call: TRBJ2-2; cdr3_aa: CASSQAKDRLNTGELFF
v_call: TRBV12-3/TRBV12-4; clone_size: NA; j_call: TRBJ1-1; cdr3_aa: CASSFGTNTEAFF
v_call: TRBV27; clone_size: NA; j_call: TRBJ2-4; cdr3_aa: CASSSIGALKGEGGTKNIQYF
v_call: TRBV13; clone_size: NA; j_call: TRBJ2-1; cdr3_aa: CASSLQGQQFF
v_call: TRBV18; clone_size: medium-sized; j_call: TRBJ1-6; cdr3_aa: CASSSRDSDSPLHF
v_call: TRBV5-5; clone_size: NA; j_call: TRBJ2-6; cdr3_aa: CASSQGVGVGANVLTF
v_call: TRBV11-2; clone_size: NA; j_call: TRBJ2-1; cdr3_aa: CASSPRTSGSGVGSYNEQFF
v_call: TRBV7-9; clone_size: NA; j_call: TRBJ2-2; cdr3_aa: CASSRLAVNTGELFF
v_call: TRBV29-1; clone_size: medium-sized; j_call: TRBJ2-5; cdr3_aa: CSGTQGAQETQYF
v_call: TRBV5-1; clone_size: NA; j_call: TRBJ1-1; cdr3_aa: CASSLTTENEAFF
v_call: TRBV15; clone_size: NA; j_call: TRBJ1-5; cdr3_aa: CATSRDPGAGQPQHF
v_call: TRBV6-1; clone_size: NA; j_call: TRBJ1-2; cdr3_aa: CASSEVRFNYGYTF